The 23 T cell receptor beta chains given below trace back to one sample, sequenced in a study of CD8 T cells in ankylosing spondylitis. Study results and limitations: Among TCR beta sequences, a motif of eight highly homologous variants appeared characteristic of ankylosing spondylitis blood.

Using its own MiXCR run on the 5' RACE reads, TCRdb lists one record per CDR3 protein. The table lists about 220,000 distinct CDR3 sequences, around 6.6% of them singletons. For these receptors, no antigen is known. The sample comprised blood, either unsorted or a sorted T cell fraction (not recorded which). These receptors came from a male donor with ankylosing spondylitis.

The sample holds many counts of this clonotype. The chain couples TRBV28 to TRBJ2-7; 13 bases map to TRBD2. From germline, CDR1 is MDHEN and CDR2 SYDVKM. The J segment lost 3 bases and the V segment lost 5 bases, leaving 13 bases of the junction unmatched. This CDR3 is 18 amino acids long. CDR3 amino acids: CASSLSTSGRISYYEQYF. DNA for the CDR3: TGTGCCAGCAGTCTATCGACTAGCGGGAGGATATCATACTACGAGCAGTACTTC.

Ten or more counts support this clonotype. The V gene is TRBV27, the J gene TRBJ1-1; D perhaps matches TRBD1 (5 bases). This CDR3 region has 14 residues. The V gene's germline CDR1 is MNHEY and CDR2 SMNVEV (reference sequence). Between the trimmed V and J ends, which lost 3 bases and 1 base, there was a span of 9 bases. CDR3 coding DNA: TGTGCCAGCAGTTTCGGGACGTCGAACACTGAAGCTTTCTTT. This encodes CASSFGTSNTEAFF.

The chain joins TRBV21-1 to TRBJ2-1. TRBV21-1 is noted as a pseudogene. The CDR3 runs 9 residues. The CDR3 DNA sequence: TGTGCCAGCCTCATTGAGCAGTTCTTC. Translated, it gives CASLIEQFF.

CDR3: CASSADRRSSYEQYF. The CDR3 DNA is TGTGCCAGCAGCGCGGACAGGAGGAGCTCCTACGAGCAGTACTTC. The gene calls are TRBV11-2 and TRBJ2-7; 7 nucleotides match TRBD1. V lost 5 bases and J lost 0; bases outside the gene matches: 7. From germline, CDR1 is SGHAT and CDR2 FQNNGV. The CDR3 is 15 residues long.

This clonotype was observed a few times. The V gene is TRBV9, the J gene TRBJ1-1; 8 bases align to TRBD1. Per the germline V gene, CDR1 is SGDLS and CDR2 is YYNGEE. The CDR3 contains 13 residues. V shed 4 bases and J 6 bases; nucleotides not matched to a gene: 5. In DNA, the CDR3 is TGTGCCAGCAGCCGCGACAGGGGAGCTGAAGCTTTCTTT. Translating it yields CASSRDRGAEAFF.

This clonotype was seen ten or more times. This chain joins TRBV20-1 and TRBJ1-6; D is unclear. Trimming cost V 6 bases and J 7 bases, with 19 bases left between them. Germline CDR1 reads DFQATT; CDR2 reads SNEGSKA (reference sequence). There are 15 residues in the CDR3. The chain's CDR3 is CSALKVPVENSPLHF. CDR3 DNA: TGCAGTGCCCTGAAGGTACCCGTGGAGAATTCACCCCTCCACTTT.

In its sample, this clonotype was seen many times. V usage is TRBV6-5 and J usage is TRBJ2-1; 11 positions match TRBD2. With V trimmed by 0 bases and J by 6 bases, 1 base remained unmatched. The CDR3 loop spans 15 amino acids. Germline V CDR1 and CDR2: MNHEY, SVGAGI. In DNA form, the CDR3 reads TGTGCCAGCAGTTACTCTAGCGGGGGGGCCAATGAGCAGTTCTTC. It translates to CASSYSSGGANEQFF.

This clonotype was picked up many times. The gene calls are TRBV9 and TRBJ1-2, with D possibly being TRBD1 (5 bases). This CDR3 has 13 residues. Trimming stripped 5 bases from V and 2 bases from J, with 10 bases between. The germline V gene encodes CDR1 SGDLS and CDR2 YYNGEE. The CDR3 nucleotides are TGTGCCAGCAGTGTCGGGACGAACTATGGCTACACCTTC. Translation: CASSVGTNYGYTF.

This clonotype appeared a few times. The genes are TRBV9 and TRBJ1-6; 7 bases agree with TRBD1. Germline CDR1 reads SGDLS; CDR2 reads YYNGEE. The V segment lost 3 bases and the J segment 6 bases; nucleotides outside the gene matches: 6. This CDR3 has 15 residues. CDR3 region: CASSAWDRLNSPLHF. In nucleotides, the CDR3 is TGTGCCAGCAGCGCTTGGGACAGACTTAATTCACCCCTCCACTTT.

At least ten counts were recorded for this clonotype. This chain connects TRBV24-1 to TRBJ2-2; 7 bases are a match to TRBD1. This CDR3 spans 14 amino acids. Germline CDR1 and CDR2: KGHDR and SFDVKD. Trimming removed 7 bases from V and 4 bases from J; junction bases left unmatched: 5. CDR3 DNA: TGTGCCACCAGCCAAACAGGGGTCACCGGGGAGCTGTTTTTT. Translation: CATSQTGVTGELFF.

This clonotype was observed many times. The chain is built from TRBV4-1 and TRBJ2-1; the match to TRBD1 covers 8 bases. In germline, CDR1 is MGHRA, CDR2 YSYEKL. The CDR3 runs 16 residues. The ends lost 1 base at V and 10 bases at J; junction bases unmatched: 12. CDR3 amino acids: CASSQVMRTGPGEQFF. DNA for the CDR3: TGCGCCAGCAGCCAAGTTATGAGGACAGGGCCGGGCGAGCAGTTCTTC.

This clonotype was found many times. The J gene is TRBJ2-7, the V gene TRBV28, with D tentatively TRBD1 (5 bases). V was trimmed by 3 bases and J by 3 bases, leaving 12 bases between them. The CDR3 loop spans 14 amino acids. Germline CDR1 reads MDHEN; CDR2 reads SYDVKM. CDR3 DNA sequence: TGTGCCAGCAGTTTTGTAGGAGACAGCTACGAGCAGTACTTC. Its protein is CASSFVGDSYEQYF.

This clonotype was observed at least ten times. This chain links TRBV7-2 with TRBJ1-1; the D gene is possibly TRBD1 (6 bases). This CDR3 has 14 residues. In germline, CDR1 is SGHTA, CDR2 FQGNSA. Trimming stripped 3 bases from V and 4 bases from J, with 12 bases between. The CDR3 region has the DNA TGTGCCAGCAGCTTCCGAACAGGGTTCACTGAAGCTTTCTTT. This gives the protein CASSFRTGFTEAFF.

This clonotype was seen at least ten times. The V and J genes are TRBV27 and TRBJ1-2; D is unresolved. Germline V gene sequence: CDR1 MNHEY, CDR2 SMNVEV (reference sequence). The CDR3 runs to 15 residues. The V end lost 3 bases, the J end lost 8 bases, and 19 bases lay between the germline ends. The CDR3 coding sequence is TGTGCCAGCAGTTTTGCCGGGTCGGGTTTGGGGGGCTACACCTTC. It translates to CASSFAGSGLGGYTF.

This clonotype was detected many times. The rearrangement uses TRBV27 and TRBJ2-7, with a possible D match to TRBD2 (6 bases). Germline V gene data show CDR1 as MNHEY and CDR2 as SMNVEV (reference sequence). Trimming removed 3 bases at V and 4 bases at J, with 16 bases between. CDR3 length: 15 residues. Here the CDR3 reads CASSFTGTGLYEQYF. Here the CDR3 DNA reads TGTGCCAGCAGTTTTACCGGGACTGGATTATACGAGCAGTACTTC.

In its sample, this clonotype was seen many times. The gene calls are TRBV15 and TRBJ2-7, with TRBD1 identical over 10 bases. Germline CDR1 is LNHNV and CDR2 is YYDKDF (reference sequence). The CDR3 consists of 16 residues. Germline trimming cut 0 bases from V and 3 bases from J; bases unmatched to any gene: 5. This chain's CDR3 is CATSRDWGQGYYEQYF. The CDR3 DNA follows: TGTGCCACCAGCAGAGATTGGGGACAGGGGTACTACGAGCAGTACTTC.

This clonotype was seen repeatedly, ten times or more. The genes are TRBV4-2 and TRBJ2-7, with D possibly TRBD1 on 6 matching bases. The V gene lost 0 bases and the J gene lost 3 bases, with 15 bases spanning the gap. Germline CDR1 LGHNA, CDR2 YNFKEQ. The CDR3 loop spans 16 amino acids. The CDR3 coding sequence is TGTGCCAGCAGCCAAGAGGTGGCAGGGACAAGCTACGAGCAGTACTTC. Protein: CASSQEVAGTSYEQYF.

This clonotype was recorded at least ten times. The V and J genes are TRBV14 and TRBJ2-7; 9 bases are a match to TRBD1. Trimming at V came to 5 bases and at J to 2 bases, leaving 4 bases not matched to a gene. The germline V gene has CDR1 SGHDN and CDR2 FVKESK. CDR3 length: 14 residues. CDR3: CASSIGTGPYEQYF. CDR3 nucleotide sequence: TGTGCCAGCAGCATCGGGACAGGGCCCTACGAGCAGTACTTC.

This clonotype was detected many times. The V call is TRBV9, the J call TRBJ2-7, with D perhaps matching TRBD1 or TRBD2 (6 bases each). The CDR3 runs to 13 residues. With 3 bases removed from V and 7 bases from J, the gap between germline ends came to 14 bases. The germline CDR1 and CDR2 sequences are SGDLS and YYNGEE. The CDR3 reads CASSASQGGEQYF. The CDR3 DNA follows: TGTGCCAGCAGCGCCTCACAGGGAGGTGAGCAGTACTTC.

The CDR3 DNA reads as TGTGCCAGCAGTTTCACAAGCTCCTATAATTCACCCCTCCACTTT. Amino acid sequence: CASSFTSSYNSPLHF. The chain uses TRBV12-3 or TRBV12-4 and TRBJ1-6; D ambiguous. V lost 3 bases and J lost 0, with 6 bases in between. The CDR3 is made up of 15 amino acids.

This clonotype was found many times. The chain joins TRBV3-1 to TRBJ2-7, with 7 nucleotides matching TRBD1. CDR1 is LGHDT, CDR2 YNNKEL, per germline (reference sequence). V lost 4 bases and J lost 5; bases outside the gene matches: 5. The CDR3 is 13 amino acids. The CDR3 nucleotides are TGTGCCAGCAGCCCATACAGGGGCCACGAGCAGTACTTC. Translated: CASSPYRGHEQYF.

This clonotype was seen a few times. CDR3 sequence (DNA): TGTGCCAGCAATGCGCAGGGAATGATGACCAAAAACATTCAGTACTTC. Encoded protein: CASNAQGMMTKNIQYF. The genes are TRBV2 and TRBJ2-4, with a tentative D call TRBD1 (5 bases). Germline values: CDR1 SNHLY, CDR2 FYNNEI. Trimming removed 7 bases at V and 2 bases at J, with 18 bases between. The CDR3 is 16 residues long.

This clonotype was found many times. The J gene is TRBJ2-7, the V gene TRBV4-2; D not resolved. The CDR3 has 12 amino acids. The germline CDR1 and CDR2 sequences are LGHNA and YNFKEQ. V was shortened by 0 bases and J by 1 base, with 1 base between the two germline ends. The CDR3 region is CASSQDSYEQYF. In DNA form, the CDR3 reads TGTGCCAGCAGCCAAGATTCCTACGAGCAGTACTTC.